Following are 3 T cell receptor beta chains from one sample sequenced in a study of blood T cell repertoires in COVID-19. Some clones are missing from TCRdb's copy, which holds only in-frame ones; the method was immunoSEQ multiplex PCR. The repertoire holds about 130,000 clones, with 70% to 85% as singletons. The sequenced material came from peripheral blood. Receptor source: a man aged 60-69 years who had recovered from COVID-19.

CDR3 sequence reads: CASSSGSGLVEKLFF. In nucleotides, the CDR3 is TGTGCCAGCAGTTCAGGGTCCGGTCTTGTTGAAAAACTGTTTTTT. The chain combines TRBV28 with TRBJ1-4; D may be TRBD1 (5 bases). Germline V gene data show CDR1 as MDHEN and CDR2 as SYDVKM. The CDR3 is made up of 15 amino acids. Trimming stripped 4 bases from V and 7 bases from J, with 16 bases between.

The rearrangement joins TRBV25-1 to TRBJ2-3; D is ambiguous. V lost 6 bases to trimming and J lost 3 bases, with 16 bases between them. The V gene's germline CDR1 is MGHDK and CDR2 SYGVNS. The CDR3 extends over 15 amino acids. The CDR3 sequence is CASSPVWPRTDTQYF. The CDR3 nucleotides read TGTGCCAGCAGCCCGGTCTGGCCGAGGACAGATACGCAGTATTTT.

This sequence joins TRBV27 and TRBJ2-3; TRBD2 aligns across 15 bases. Germline V CDR1 and CDR2: MNHEY, SMNVEV (reference sequence). The CDR3 contains 16 residues. The ends lost 4 bases at V and 6 bases at J; junction bases unmatched: 5. In DNA, the CDR3 is TGTGCCAGCAGTTCCGGGACTAGCGGGAGGTTCGATACGCAGTATTTT. It codes for CASSSGTSGRFDTQYF.